This entry lists 9 T cell receptor beta chains sequenced from one sample in a study of CD8 T cells in ankylosing spondylitis. TCRdb re-derived calls from the 5' RACE reads in MiXCR, one entry per CDR3 protein. The table shows some 340,000 distinct CDR3 sequences, with roughly 14% occurring only once. Input material: blood, either unsorted or a sorted T cell fraction (not recorded which). These receptors were collected from a male donor with ankylosing spondylitis or in good health (not recorded which).

The genes are TRBV7-2 and TRBJ1-1; D call uncertain. The CDR3 extends over 15 amino acids. Germline CDR1 and CDR2: SGHTA and FQGNSA. V shed 2 bases and J shed 0 bases, with 10 bases lying between them. The DNA of the CDR3 is TGTGCCAGCAGCTTATCACCAGCTCTGAACACTGAAGCTTTCTTT. Translation: CASSLSPALNTEAFF.

This clonotype came up many times. The rearrangement links TRBV5-1 to TRBJ2-3; 10 positions match TRBD2. J lost 5 bases, V lost 0 bases, and 3 bases had no gene match. CDR1 and CDR2 (germline): SGHRS, YFSETQ. CDR3 length: 15 residues. The CDR3 region is CASSLEGLARDTQYF. DNA for the CDR3: TGCGCCAGCAGCTTGGAGGGACTAGCGAGAGATACGCAGTATTTT.

This clonotype appeared a few times. The chain joins TRBV7-9 to TRBJ1-2; D is uncertain. The CDR3 covers 13 residues. Germline V gives CDR1 SEHNR, CDR2 FQNEAQ (reference sequence). The germline V and J ends were trimmed by 2 bases and 1 base, with 5 bases remaining between them. CDR3 residues: CASSLNSNYGYTF. CDR3 sequence (DNA): TGTGCCAGCAGCTTAAACAGTAACTATGGCTACACCTTC.

This clonotype was seen more than once but under ten times. The chain links TRBV3-1 to TRBJ1-3; weak D call: TRBD1 (5 bases). The CDR3 has 14 amino acids. Trimming pared 2 bases from V and 2 bases from J, leaving 7 bases between. Per germline, CDR1 LGHDT and CDR2 YNNKEL (reference sequence). The CDR3 sequence: CASSQQGTGNTIYF. CDR3 coding DNA: TGTGCCAGCAGCCAACAGGGCACTGGAAACACCATATATTTT.

The chain joins TRBV5-1 to TRBJ2-1; no clear D. From germline, CDR1 is SGHRS and CDR2 YFSETQ. The CDR3 length is 14 residues. V lost 2 bases, J lost 8 bases, and 14 bases lay in between. The chain's CDR3 is CASSLLSRLDEQFF. CDR3 DNA: TGCGCCAGCAGCTTATTGAGTCGTCTGGATGAGCAGTTCTTC. Full variable domain (remainder filled in from reference TRBV5-1 and TRBJ2-1): KAGVTQTPRYLIKTRGQQVTLSCSPISGHRSVSWYQQTPGQGLQFLFEYFSETQRNKGNFPGRFSGRQFSNSRSEMNVSTLELGDSALYLCASSLLSRLDEQFFGPGTRLTVL.

This rearrangement joins TRBV5-1 to TRBJ2-5; maybe TRBD2 (5 bases). This CDR3 is 16 amino acids long. Between the trimmed V and J ends, which lost 1 base and 2 bases, there was a span of 15 bases. The germline V gene has CDR1 SGHRS and CDR2 YFSETQ. The CDR3 sequence: CASSLSQVSGQETQYF. The CDR3 DNA reads as TGCGCCAGCAGCTTGAGTCAAGTCTCGGGGCAAGAGACCCAGTACTTC. The whole variable domain, remainder taken from reference TRBV5-1 and TRBJ2-5, is KAGVTQTPRYLIKTRGQQVTLSCSPISGHRSVSWYQQTPGQGLQFLFEYFSETQRNKGNFPGRFSGRQFSNSRSEMNVSTLELGDSALYLCASSLSQVSGQETQYFGPGTRLLVL.

The gene calls are TRBV3-1 and TRBJ2-1, with TRBD2 matching over 8 bases. This CDR3 is built from 15 residues. The V gene end was trimmed by 4 bases and the J gene end by 7 bases; junction bases not matched to a gene: 9. From germline, CDR1 is LGHDT and CDR2 YNNKEL (reference sequence). This CDR3 reads CASSPLRGGRNEQFF. For the CDR3, the DNA is TGTGCCAGCAGCCCCCTCCGGGGGGGCAGAAATGAGCAGTTCTTC.

This clonotype was counted a few times. The chain is built from TRBV29-1 and TRBJ1-2; D is undetermined. The germline CDR1 and CDR2 sequences are SQVTM and ANQGSEA. The ends were cut back, 3 bases at V and 6 bases at J, with 2 bases in the middle. CDR3 length equals 9 residues. The CDR3: CSVDHGYTF. Here the CDR3 DNA reads TGCAGCGTTGACCATGGCTACACCTTC.

This clonotype was seen only a few times. The CDR3: CASSAGLAAETQYF. The DNA for the CDR3 is TGCGCCAGCAGCGCGGGACTAGCTGCAGAGACCCAGTACTTC. The rearrangement links TRBV5-1 to TRBJ2-5, with 9 bases lining up with TRBD2. Germline V gives CDR1 SGHRS, CDR2 YFSETQ. V lost 4 bases and J lost 4; bases outside the gene matches: 5. The CDR3 has 14 residues.